The entry below describes one TCR beta chain. The antigen is undetermined. CDR1 is LNHDA, CDR2 SQIVND, per germline (reference sequence). The CDR3 runs to 10 residues. Trimming took 6 bases from V and 5 from J, leaving 4 bases between them. Deep was the level at which the assay was run. Genomic DNA of each subset was evenly split across several immunoSEQ plates. The data were produced by immunoSEQ multiplex PCR, yet TCRdb's version contains in-frame clones alone and is incomplete. The data contain approximately 600,000 clones, 85% to 95% of them singletons. The sample belongs to a study of shared clonotypes between healthy human individuals. Only CD45RO-negative cells positively selected for CCR7 counted as naive CD8 cells, so terminally differentiated effector memory CD45RA+ cells were excluded. Findings and caveats of the study: When naive CD4 clonotypes were compared across several donors, about 5% were shared.

The rearrangement links TRBV19 to TRBJ2-5; D gene unclear. The clonotype originates from a woman between 25 and 40 years old in good health. Source material: naive CD8+ T cells sorted from blood. CDR3: CASRGETQYF. DNA of the CDR3: TGTGCCAGTAGGGGGGAGACCCAGTACTTC.